Sequencing of this T cell receptor (beta chain) was carried out in a study of monozygotic twins with inflammatory bowel disease. As concerns this clonotype: Its cognate antigen is unknown.

Study results and limitations: Whether twins were concordant or discordant made no difference to repertoire similarity, possibly from limited power. Those with IBD had lower TCRbeta diversity (inverse Simpson) than their healthy co-twins did.

There were eight separate reactions per sample in which cDNA was made. The template switching step added UMIs that contained a 6-nucleotide sample barcode. TCRdb reprocessed the 5' RACE reads and reports one entry per CDR3 protein, with no DNA. This sample lists some 170,000 distinct CDR3 sequences; its ten largest clones have approximately 3%. CDR3 length equals 14 residues. The clonotype was recovered from a human donor with ulcerative colitis or Crohn's disease, or a healthy co-twin of an affected twin (not recorded which). V gene TRBV12-3 or TRBV12-4 combines with J gene TRBJ2-7; with no DNA, the TCRdb D assignment of TRBD1 cannot be verified. The sequenced sample was blood. The CDR3 region is CASSLVDRGYEQYF.